The 2 T cell receptor beta chains below were found in one sample sequenced in a study of blood T cell repertoires in COVID-19. TCRdb's table, derived via immunoSEQ multiplex PCR, lists solely in-frame clones and lacks some. This table holds 130,000 to 150,000 clones, roughly 84% found once. Specimen: PBMCs or T cells enriched from blood (not recorded which). The receptor set was obtained from a woman aged 50 to 65 who had been exposed to COVID-19.

This chain connects TRBV5-6 to TRBJ2-3, with 14 bases that match TRBD2. CDR3 length: 15 amino acids. Looked up from germline, CDR1 is SGHDT and CDR2 is YYEEEE. The junction had 1 base not matched to a gene; V was cut back by 3 bases and J by 4 bases. The CDR3 is CASSWGLAGADTQYF. The CDR3 bases are TGTGCCAGCAGCTGGGGACTAGCGGGAGCAGATACGCAGTATTTT. Drawing the rest from reference TRBV5-6 and TRBJ2-3, the complete variable domain is DAGVTQSPTHLIKTRGQQVTLRCSPKSGHDTVSWYQQALGQGPQFIFQYYEEEERQRGNFPDRFSGHQFPNYSSELNVNALLLGDSALYLCASSWGLAGADTQYFGPGTRLTVL.

The genes are TRBV3-1 (or the pseudogene TRBV3-2) and TRBJ1-3; weak D call: TRBD1 (5 bases). V gave up 1 base and J gave up 1 base, with 5 bases separating them. This CDR3 comprises 14 residues. Germline V gene lookup returns CDR1 LGHDT and CDR2 YNNKEL (reference sequence). CDR3 nucleotide sequence: TGTGCCAGCAGCCAAGGACAGTCTGGAAACACCATATATTTT. This translates into CASSQGQSGNTIYF.